The rows below give T cell receptor beta chains drawn from one sample of a study of CD8 T cells in ankylosing spondylitis. TCRdb processed the 5' RACE reads anew with MiXCR; each CDR3 protein has one entry. The sample has 650,000 to 800,000 distinct CDR3 sequences; 15% to 20% are singletons. The specimen sequenced was blood, either unsorted or a sorted T cell fraction (not recorded which). The receptors originated from a male donor with ankylosing spondylitis. CDR3s include the opening cysteine and the closing phenylalanine or tryptophan. Each record gives: D gene, V gene, clone size, J gene, CDR3 DNA, CDR3 protein. The D gene is left open where the match is weak. Rows may omit the clone size; those that give it use once, few, many or a size class.

TRBD2	TRBV12-3/TRBV12-4	few	TRBJ2-7	TGTGCCAGCACGCATAGCTTCGGGACTAGCGGGAACGAGCAGTACTTC	CASTHSFGTSGNEQYF
TRBD2	TRBV11-2	few	TRBJ2-3	TGTGCCAGCAGCTTGACTAGCGGGGGGGTCGCAGATACGCAGTATTTT	CASSLTSGGVADTQYF
NA	TRBV28	NA	TRBJ2-7	TGTGCCAGCACCCCCCCATGGGCATCCTACGAGCAGTACTTC	CASTPPWASYEQYF
NA	TRBV6-1	few	TRBJ1-5	TGTGCCAGCTTCGGTTTCGGTCAGCCCCAGCATTTT	CASFGFGQPQHF
NA	TRBV12-3/TRBV12-4	NA	TRBJ1-5	TGTGCCAGCAGTCACCACTATAGCAATCAGCCCCAGCATTTT	CASSHHYSNQPQHF
TRBD1	TRBV4-1	NA	TRBJ1-5	TGCGCCAGCTCAGGGGGGGCTAGCAATCAGCCCCAGCATTTT	CASSGGASNQPQHF
NA	TRBV10-3	few	TRBJ2-2	TGTGCCACCACCGACAGACTAGACACCGGGGAGCTGTTTTTT	CATTDRLDTGELFF
NA	TRBV7-9	few	TRBJ2-7	TGTGCCAGCAGCCAACAGGGCTTGCACGAGCAGTACTTC	CASSQQGLHEQYF
TRBD2	TRBV29-1	NA	TRBJ2-5	TGCAGCGTTGAACCTGGGGGGGGGACGGCCCAGTACTTC	CSVEPGGGTAQYF
NA	TRBV6-5	NA	TRBJ1-2	TGTGCCAGCAGTTACTCGTTCCCCACCTATGGCTACACCTTC	CASSYSFPTYGYTF
TRBD2	TRBV4-2	many	TRBJ2-4	TGTGCCAGCAGCCAAGAATCGCGTAGCGGGGGGAAAAACATTCAGTACTTC	CASSQESRSGGKNIQYF
NA	TRBV20-1	NA	TRBJ2-3	TGCAGTGCCCGGCTTTGGGCGGCTAATACGCAGTATTTT	CSARLWAANTQYF
NA	TRBV12-3/TRBV12-4	NA	TRBJ2-3	TGTGCCAGCAGCCCCGAGACCGAATTAGCGCTTTCTTGGTATACGCAGTATTTT	CASSPETELALSWYTQYF